This T cell receptor beta chain comes out of a study of cytomegalovirus exposure and HLA in healthy donors. Study-level findings and limits: Among TCR beta chains, those listed as cytomegalovirus-associated numbered about 160.

This CDR3 is built from 16 residues. V was shortened by 5 bases and J by 7 bases, with 24 bases between the two germline ends. Per the germline V gene, CDR1 is LNHDA and CDR2 is SQIVND (reference sequence). Everyone who donated was a healthy bone marrow donor. PCR used 60 Vbeta primers and 13 Jbeta primers. Profiled with immunoSEQ multiplex PCR; TCRdb holds only in-frame clones, not every one. The data contain about 79,000 clones, about 68% of them seen just once; the ten biggest clones take up about 9.1%. A remark on this clone: Its antigen remains unidentified.

This chain links TRBV19 with TRBJ2-7, with a weak D call TRBD1 (5 bases). The specimen was PBMCs. This sequence was found in a man aged 35 to 55 in good health and CMV-seropositive. CDR3 nucleotides: TGTGCCAGTAGTCCCGCTTTGGCAGGGTATTCACATGAGCAGTACTTC. This sequence encodes CASSPALAGYSHEQYF.